These 5 T cell receptor beta chains were all obtained from the same sample, sequenced in a study of T cell changes during pregnancy in multiple sclerosis. The repertoire was sequenced with immunoSEQ multiplex PCR; TCRdb's copy has only in-frame clones and lacks some. The sample has about 83,000 clones, roughly nine tenths seen once. The sample consisted of PBMCs, taken in the first trimester of pregnancy. The receptors were gathered from a female donor in good health, serving as a control in a pregnancy study. Some clones in this sample may be carry-over from other donors' samples.

The V and J genes are TRBV4-2 and TRBJ2-3, with TRBD2 identical over 9 bases. This CDR3 comprises 18 residues. The V gene end was trimmed by 0 bases and the J gene end by 2 bases; junction bases not matched to a gene: 9. Germline V gene lookup returns CDR1 LGHNA and CDR2 YNFKEQ. The CDR3 reads CASSQEGLAGVITDTQYF. CDR3 nucleotide sequence: TGTGCCAGCAGCCAAGAAGGGTTAGCGGGAGTAATCACAGATACGCAGTATTTT.

The V gene is TRBV28, the J gene TRBJ2-3; 9 positions agree with TRBD2. This CDR3 spans 15 amino acids. Trimming took 8 bases from V and 0 from J; bases not matched to a gene: 6. Germline V gene lookup returns CDR1 MDHEN and CDR2 SYDVKM. CDR3 bases: TGTGCCAGCGCCGGCGGGGGGGCTAGCACAGATACGCAGTATTTT. It is translated as CASAGGGASTDTQYF.

V usage is TRBV28 and J usage is TRBJ1-2, with 7 positions matching TRBD1. The length of the CDR3 is 15 residues. V dropped 6 bases and J dropped 7; count of bases not matched to a gene: 14. The germline CDR1 and CDR2 sequences are MDHEN and SYDVKM. The CDR3 DNA reads TGTGCCAGCAGACATTCTAGAGGGGGCGCAGGTGGCTACACCTTC. It yields the protein CASRHSRGGAGGYTF.

The CDR3: CASRSDVRAGNQPQHF. DNA of the CDR3: TGTGCCAGCAGGTCGGATGTGAGGGCTGGCAATCAGCCCCAGCATTTT. The chain has TRBV9 and TRBJ1-5; unclear D gene. Trimming removed 5 bases at V and 2 bases at J, with 17 bases between. CDR3 length: 16 residues. Germline CDR1 is SGDLS and CDR2 is YYNGEE.

This chain connects TRBV30 to TRBJ2-5; TRBD2 aligns across 10 bases. Losses at the gene ends were 8 bases for V and 4 bases for J; bases not matched to a gene: 31. The CDR3 consists of 21 residues. Germline V gene data show CDR1 as GTSNPN and CDR2 as SVGIG (reference sequence). The CDR3 here is CAISPQFTGLAERNGRETQYF. The CDR3 region has the DNA TGTGCCATAAGTCCTCAATTTACCGGACTAGCGGAGAGAAACGGGCGAGAGACCCAGTACTTC. The full variable domain, with the rest looked up from reference TRBV30 and TRBJ2-5, is SQTIHQWPATLVQPVGSPLSLECTVEGTSNPNLYWYRQAAGRGLQLLFYSVGIGQISSEVPQNLSASRPQDRQFILSSKKLLLSDSGFYLCAISPQFTGLAERNGRETQYFGPGTRLLVL.